This T cell receptor beta chain emerged from a study of blood T cell repertoires in COVID-19. Germline assignment: CDR1 LNHDA and CDR2 SQIVND (reference sequence). CDR3 length: 14 amino acids. Trimming shortened V by 5 bases and J by 2 bases, and 12 bases separated the two germline ends. TCRdb's table, derived via immunoSEQ multiplex PCR, lists solely in-frame clones and lacks some. The sample consists of some 240,000 clones, more than 85% of them appearing once. This TCR derives from a man aged 55 to 69 with COVID-19, enrolled during active disease. This sequence joins TRBV19 and TRBJ1-2; unclear D gene. Sequencing used peripheral blood. The CDR3 loop reads CASSGSTGNYGYTF. The CDR3 DNA follows: TGTGCCAGTAGTGGATCTACCGGGAACTATGGCTACACCTTC.